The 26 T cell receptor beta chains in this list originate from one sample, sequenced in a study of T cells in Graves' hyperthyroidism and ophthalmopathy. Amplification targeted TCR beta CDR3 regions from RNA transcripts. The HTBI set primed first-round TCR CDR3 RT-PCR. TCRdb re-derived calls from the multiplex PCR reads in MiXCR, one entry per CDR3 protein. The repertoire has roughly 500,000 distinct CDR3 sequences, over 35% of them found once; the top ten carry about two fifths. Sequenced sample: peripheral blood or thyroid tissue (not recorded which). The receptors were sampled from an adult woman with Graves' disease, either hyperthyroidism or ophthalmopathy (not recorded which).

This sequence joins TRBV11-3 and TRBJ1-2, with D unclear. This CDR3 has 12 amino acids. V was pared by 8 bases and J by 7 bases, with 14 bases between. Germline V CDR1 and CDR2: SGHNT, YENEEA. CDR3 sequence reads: CASRSNAAGYTF. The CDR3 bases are TGTGCCAGCCGTTCAAATGCTGCTGGCTACACCTTC.

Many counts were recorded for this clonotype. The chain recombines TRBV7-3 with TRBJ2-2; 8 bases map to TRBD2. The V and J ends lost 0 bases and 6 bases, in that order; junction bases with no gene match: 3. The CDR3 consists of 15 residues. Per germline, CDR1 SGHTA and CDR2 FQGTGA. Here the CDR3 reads CASSLTSGIPGELFF. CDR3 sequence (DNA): TGTGCCAGCAGCTTAACTAGCGGGATCCCCGGGGAGCTGTTTTTT.

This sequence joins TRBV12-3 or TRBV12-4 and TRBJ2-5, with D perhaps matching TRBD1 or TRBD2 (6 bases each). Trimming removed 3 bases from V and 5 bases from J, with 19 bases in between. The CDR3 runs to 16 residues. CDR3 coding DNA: TGTGCCAGCAGTTTGGGAGCTCGGGGGCTACAGGAGACCCAGTACTTC. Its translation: CASSLGARGLQETQYF.

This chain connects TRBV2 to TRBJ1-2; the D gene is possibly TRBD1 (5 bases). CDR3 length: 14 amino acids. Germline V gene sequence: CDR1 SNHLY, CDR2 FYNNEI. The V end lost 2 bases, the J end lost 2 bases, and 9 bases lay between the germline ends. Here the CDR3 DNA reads TGTGCCAGCAGTGAAAGGGGAGTGAACTATGGCTACACCTTC. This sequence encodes CASSERGVNYGYTF.

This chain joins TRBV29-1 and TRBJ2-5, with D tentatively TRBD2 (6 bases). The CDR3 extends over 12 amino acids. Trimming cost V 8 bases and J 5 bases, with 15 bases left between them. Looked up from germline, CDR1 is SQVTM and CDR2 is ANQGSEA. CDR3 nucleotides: TGCAGCCAAGGCGGGATACGCGAGACCCAGTACTTC. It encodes CSQGGIRETQYF.

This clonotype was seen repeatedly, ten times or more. This chain's CDR3 is CASSLELGKAFF. The CDR3 coding sequence is TGTGCCAGCAGCTTAGAGTTGGGTAAAGCTTTCTTT. The J gene is TRBJ1-1, the V gene TRBV7-2; D not certain. Trimming took off 1 base at V and 9 bases at J, with 9 bases between the two ends. CDR1 SGHTA and CDR2 FQGNSA come from the germline V gene. The CDR3 spans 12 residues.

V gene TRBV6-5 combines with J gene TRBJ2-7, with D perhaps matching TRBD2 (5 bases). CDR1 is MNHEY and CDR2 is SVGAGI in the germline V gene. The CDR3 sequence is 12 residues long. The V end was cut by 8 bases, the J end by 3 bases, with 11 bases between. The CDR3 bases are TGTGCCAGCCGGGCGGGCTTCTACGAGCAGTACTTC. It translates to CASRAGFYEQYF.

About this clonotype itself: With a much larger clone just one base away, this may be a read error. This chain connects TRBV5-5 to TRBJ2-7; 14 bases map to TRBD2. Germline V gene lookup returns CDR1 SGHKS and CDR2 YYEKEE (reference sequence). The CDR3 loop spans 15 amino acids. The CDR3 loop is CAGSPTSGRVYEQYF. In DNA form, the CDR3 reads TGTGCCGGCAGCCCGACTAGCGGGAGGGTATACGAGCAGTACTTC.

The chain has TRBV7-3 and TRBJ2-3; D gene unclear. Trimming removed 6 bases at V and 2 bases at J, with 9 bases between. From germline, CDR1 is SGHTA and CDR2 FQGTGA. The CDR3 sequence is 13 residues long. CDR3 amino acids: CASRNGPTDTQYF. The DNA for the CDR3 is TGTGCCAGCAGAAACGGACCCACAGATACGCAGTATTTT.

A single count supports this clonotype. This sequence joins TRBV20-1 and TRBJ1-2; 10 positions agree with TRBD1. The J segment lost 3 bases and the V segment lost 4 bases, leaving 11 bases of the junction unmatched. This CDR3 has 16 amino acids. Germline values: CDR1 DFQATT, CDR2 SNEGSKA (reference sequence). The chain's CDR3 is CSAILRQGAGDYGYTF. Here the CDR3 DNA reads TGCAGTGCTATTCTGAGACAGGGGGCTGGGGACTATGGCTACACCTTC.

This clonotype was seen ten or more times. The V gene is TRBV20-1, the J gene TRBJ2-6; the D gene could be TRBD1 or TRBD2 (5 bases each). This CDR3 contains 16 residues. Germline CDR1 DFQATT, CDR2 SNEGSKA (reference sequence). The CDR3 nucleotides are TGCAGCCTATCAACCCGGGGCCTCTCTGGGGCCAACGTCCTGACTTTC. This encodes CSLSTRGLSGANVLTF.

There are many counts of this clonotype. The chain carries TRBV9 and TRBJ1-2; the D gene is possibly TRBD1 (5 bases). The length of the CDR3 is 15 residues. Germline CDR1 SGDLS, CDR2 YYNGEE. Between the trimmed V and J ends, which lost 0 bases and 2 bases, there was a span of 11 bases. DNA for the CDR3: TGTGCCAGCAGCGTAGGGGTACGGGGGAACTATGGCTACACCTTC. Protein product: CASSVGVRGNYGYTF.

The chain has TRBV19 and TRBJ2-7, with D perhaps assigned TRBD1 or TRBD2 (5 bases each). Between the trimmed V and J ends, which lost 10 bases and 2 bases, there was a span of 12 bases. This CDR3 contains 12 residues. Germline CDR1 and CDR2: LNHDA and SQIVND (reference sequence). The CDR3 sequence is CATTGRTYEQYF. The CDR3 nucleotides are TGTGCCACCACGGGACGAACCTACGAGCAGTACTTC.

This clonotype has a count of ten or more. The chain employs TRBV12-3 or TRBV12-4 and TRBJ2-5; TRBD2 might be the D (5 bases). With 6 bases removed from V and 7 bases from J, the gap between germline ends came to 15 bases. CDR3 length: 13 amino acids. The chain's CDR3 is CASSPGQRGTQYF. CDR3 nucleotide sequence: TGTGCCAGCAGCCCGGGCCAACGGGGGACCCAGTACTTC.

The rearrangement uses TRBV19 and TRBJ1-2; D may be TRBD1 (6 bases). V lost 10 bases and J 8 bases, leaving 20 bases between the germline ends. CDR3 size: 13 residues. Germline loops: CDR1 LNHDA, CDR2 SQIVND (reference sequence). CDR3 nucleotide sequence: TGTGCCACCAGATGGTCGGGGGCTCGGGGCTACACCTTC. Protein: CATRWSGARGYTF. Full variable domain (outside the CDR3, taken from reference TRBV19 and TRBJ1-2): DGGITQSPKYLFRKEGQNVTLSCEQNLNHDAMYWYRQDPGQGLRLIYYSQIVNDFQKGDIAEGYSVSREKKESFPLTVTSAQKNPTAFYLCATRWSGARGYTFGSGTRLTVV.

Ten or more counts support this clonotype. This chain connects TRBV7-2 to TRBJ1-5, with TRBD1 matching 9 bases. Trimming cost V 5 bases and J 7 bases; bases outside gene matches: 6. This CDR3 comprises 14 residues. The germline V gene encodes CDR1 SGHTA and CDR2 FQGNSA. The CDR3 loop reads CASSPRQGEQPQHF. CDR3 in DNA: TGTGCCAGCAGCCCGCGACAGGGGGAACAGCCCCAGCATTTT.

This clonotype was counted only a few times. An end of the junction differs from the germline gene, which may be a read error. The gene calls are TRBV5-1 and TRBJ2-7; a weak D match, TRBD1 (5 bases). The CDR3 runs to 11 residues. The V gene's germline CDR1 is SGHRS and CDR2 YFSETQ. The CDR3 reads CASSQEGARSF. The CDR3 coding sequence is TGCGCCAGCAGCCAAGAAGGGGCCAGAAGCTTC.

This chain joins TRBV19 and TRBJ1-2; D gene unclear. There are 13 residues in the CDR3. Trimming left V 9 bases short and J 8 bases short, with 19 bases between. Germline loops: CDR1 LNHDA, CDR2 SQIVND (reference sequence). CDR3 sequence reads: CASQGFVAMGYTF. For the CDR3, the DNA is TGTGCCAGCCAAGGGTTCGTCGCGATGGGCTACACCTTC.

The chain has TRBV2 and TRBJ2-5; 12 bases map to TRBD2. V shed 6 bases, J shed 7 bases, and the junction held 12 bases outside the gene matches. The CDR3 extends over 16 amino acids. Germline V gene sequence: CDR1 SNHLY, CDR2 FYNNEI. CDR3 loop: CASSVSASGGELTQYF. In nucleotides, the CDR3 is TGTGCCAGCAGCGTATCGGCTAGCGGGGGGGAGTTGACCCAGTACTTC.

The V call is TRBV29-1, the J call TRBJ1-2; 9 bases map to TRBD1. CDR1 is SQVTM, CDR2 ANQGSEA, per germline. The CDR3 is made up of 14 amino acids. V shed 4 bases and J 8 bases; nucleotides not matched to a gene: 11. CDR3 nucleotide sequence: TGCAGCGTTGTGGGTATACAGGGGGCATGGGGCTACACCTTC. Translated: CSVVGIQGAWGYTF.

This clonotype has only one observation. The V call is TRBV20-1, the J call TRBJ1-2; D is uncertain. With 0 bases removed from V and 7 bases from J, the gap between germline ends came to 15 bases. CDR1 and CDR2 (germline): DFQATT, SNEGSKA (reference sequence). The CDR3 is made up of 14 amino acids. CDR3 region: CSARDRGIGLGYTF. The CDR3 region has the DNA TGCAGTGCTAGAGATCGAGGGATCGGACTTGGCTACACCTTC.

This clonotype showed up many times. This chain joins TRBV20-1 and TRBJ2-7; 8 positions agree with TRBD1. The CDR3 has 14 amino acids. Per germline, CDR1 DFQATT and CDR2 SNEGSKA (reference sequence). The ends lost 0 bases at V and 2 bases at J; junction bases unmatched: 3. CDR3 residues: CSARETGEPYEQYF. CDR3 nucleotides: TGCAGTGCTAGAGAGACAGGGGAACCCTACGAGCAGTACTTC.

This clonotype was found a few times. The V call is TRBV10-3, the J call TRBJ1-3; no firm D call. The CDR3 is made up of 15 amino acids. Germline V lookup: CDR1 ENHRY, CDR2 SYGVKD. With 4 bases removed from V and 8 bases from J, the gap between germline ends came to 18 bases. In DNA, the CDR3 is TGTGCCATCAGTGCCCACATGACCTATGGCTACACCATATATTTT. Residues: CAISAHMTYGYTIYF.

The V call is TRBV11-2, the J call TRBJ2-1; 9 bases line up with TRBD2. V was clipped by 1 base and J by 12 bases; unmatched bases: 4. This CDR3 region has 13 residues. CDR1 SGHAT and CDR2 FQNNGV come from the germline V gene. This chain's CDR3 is CASSLGASGAQFF. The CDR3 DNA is TGTGCCAGCAGCTTAGGGGCTAGCGGGGCGCAGTTCTTC.

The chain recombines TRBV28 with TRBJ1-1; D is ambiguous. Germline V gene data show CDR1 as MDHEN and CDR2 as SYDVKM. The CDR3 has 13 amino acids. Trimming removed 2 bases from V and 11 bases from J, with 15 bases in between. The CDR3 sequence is CASSLGPESSAFF. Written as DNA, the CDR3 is TGTGCCAGCAGTTTAGGCCCGGAGTCGAGCGCTTTCTTT. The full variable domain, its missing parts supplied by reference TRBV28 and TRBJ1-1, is DVKVTQSSRYLVKRTGEKVFLECVQDMDHENMFWYRQDPGLGLRLIYFSYDVKMKEKGDIPEGYSVSREKKERFSLILESASTNQTSMYLCASSLGPESSAFFGQGTRLTVV.

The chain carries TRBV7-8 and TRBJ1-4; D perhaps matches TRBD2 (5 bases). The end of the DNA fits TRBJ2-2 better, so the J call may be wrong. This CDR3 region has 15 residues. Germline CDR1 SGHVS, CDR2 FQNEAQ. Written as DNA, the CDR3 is TGTGCCAGCAGCGGGCGCTTGAGGGAAGCCGGGGAGCTGTTTTTT. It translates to CASSGRLREAGELFF.